The T cell receptor (beta chain) described here comes from a study of cytomegalovirus exposure and HLA in healthy donors. The germline gives CDR1 MNHEY, CDR2 SVGAGI. CDR3 length: 12 residues. With 5 bases removed from V and 9 bases from J, the gap between germline ends came to 13 bases. The PCR had 60 Vbeta and 13 Jbeta primers. TCRdb's copy holds only in-frame clones and misses some; the assay was immunoSEQ multiplex PCR. Among about 160,000 clones listed, 84% were seen once. Sequenced material: PBMCs. The clonotype was recovered from a man aged 18 to 35 in good health and CMV-seronegative. V gene TRBV6-5 combines with J gene TRBJ1-1; tentative D call: TRBD1 (5 bases). The CDR3 reads CASSTDSSQAFF. The DNA of the CDR3 is TGTGCCAGCAGTACCGACAGCTCTCAAGCTTTCTTT.